What follows are 15 T cell receptor beta chains derived from one specimen sequenced in a study of OX40 agonist ivuxolimab in advanced cancers. TCRdb's table, derived via immunoSEQ multiplex PCR, lists solely in-frame clones and lacks some. Found here are some 100,000 clones, approximately 90% of them singletons; the top ten hold 0.31%. The material sequenced was CD4+ or CD8+ T cells sorted from blood, taken in a trial of the OX40 agonist ivuxolimab. The source of these receptors is an adult with an advanced solid tumor such as melanoma, head and neck, liver or kidney cancer.

V usage is TRBV7-9 and J usage is TRBJ2-3, with a possible D match to TRBD2 (7 bases). In germline, CDR1 is SEHNR, CDR2 FQNEAQ (reference sequence). This CDR3 is built from 16 residues. V was cut by 4 bases and J by 0 bases, with 14 bases left in between. CDR3 DNA sequence: TGTGCCAGCAGCTCTCAGGGGACTACTAGCACAGATACGCAGTATTTT. Its translation is CASSSQGTTSTDTQYF.

The chain recombines TRBV4-3 with TRBJ2-5, with unresolved D. In germline, CDR1 is LGHNA, CDR2 YSLEER. Between the trimmed V and J ends, which lost 0 bases and 5 bases, there was a span of 13 bases. The CDR3 runs to 15 residues. CDR3 nucleotide sequence: TGCGCCAGCAGCCAAGATTATAGTTTCGGGGAGACCCAGTACTTC. This encodes CASSQDYSFGETQYF.

In this sample, this clone turned up once. The chain links TRBV28 to TRBJ2-7, with 9 bases lining up with TRBD2. The junction had 11 bases not matched to a gene; V was cut back by 6 bases and J by 8 bases. In germline, CDR1 is MDHEN, CDR2 SYDVKM. This CDR3 spans 14 amino acids. CDR3 region: CASSSPSGVVKQYF. The CDR3 DNA reads TGTGCCAGCAGCTCCCCTAGCGGGGTCGTGAAGCAGTACTTC.

The V call is TRBV4-3, the J call TRBJ1-2; the D gene is possibly TRBD1 (6 bases). The CDR3 contains 15 residues. Germline V gives CDR1 LGHNA, CDR2 YSLEER. V gave up 1 base and J gave up 3 bases, with 12 bases separating them. The CDR3 DNA sequence: TGCGCCAGCAGCCAAGGCCCGGGGGCGGACTATGGCTACACCTTC. Protein sequence: CASSQGPGADYGYTF.

The chain links TRBV5-1 to TRBJ2-7; 9 nucleotides agree with TRBD1. Germline V gives CDR1 SGHRS, CDR2 YFSETQ. The V gene end was trimmed by 6 bases and the J gene end by 5 bases; junction bases not matched to a gene: 6. The CDR3 consists of 13 residues. The CDR3 nucleotides are TGCGCCAGCAAACCGGGACAGGGTAACGAGCAGTACTTC. Residues: CASKPGQGNEQYF.

This sequence joins TRBV21-1 and TRBJ2-7. TRBV21-1 corresponds to a pseudogene. The CDR3 spans 10 residues. CDR3: CASAPYEQYF. The CDR3 region has the DNA TGTGCCAGCGCACCCTACGAGCAGTACTTC.

This chain links TRBV4-1 with TRBJ2-5, with D uncertain. There are 13 residues in the CDR3. Germline values: CDR1 MGHRA, CDR2 YSYEKL. Trimming took 1 base from V and 5 from J, leaving 8 bases between them. The CDR3 loop is CASSQAPRETQYF. Written as DNA, the CDR3 is TGCGCCAGCAGCCAAGCCCCGAGGGAGACCCAGTACTTC.

The chain links TRBV7-9 to TRBJ1-5, with D perhaps TRBD1 (6 bases). In germline, CDR1 is SEHNR, CDR2 FQNEAQ (reference sequence). The germline V and J ends were trimmed by 5 bases and 2 bases, with 16 bases remaining between them. The CDR3 runs 16 residues. For the CDR3, the DNA is TGTGCCAGCAGCCGGGGGGGGCCCGGAGGCAATCAGCCCCAGCATTTT. This gives the protein CASSRGGPGGNQPQHF.

V usage is TRBV9 and J usage is TRBJ1-1, with 8 positions matching TRBD1. The CDR3 runs to 15 residues. With V trimmed by 3 bases and J by 1 base, 5 bases remained unmatched. CDR1 is SGDLS, CDR2 YYNGEE, per germline. As DNA, the CDR3 is TGTGCCAGCAGCGCCCTAGACAGGGGGAACACTGAAGCTTTCTTT. Its translation is CASSALDRGNTEAFF.

This chain uses TRBV7-9 with TRBJ2-7, with TRBD1 matching 10 bases. Germline V gene sequence: CDR1 SEHNR, CDR2 FQNEAQ (reference sequence). V shed 1 base, J shed 5 bases, and the junction held 11 bases outside the gene matches. The CDR3 runs to 17 residues. In nucleotides, the CDR3 is TGTGCCAGCAGCTTAGGTGGACCACCGGGACAGGGGAACGAGCAGTACTTC. This gives the protein CASSLGGPPGQGNEQYF.

The V and J genes are TRBV6-5 and TRBJ2-5, with 12 bases matching TRBD1. Near its end, the DNA agrees better with TRBJ2-7, so the J call may be wrong. Germline V gene data show CDR1 as MNHEY and CDR2 as SVGAGI. The CDR3 extends over 15 amino acids. DNA for the CDR3: TGTGCCAGCGGTAGGAGGGGACAGGGGGCAGGCGAGCAGTACTTC. It translates to CASGRRGQGAGEQYF.

The V gene is TRBV15, the J gene TRBJ2-7; 7 bases are shared with TRBD1. The CDR3 runs to 17 residues. Germline loops: CDR1 LNHNV, CDR2 YYDKDF (reference sequence). Losses at the gene ends were 0 bases for V and 3 bases for J; bases not matched to a gene: 11. The CDR3 region is CATSRDLGQAPRYEQYF. The CDR3, as DNA: TGTGCCACCAGCAGAGATCTCGGACAGGCCCCGCGCTACGAGCAGTACTTC.

The V call is TRBV29-1, the J call TRBJ2-7, with 9 bases aligning to TRBD1. The CDR3 extends over 12 amino acids. Germline CDR1 and CDR2: SQVTM and ANQGSEA. V lost 8 bases to trimming and J lost 3 bases; unmatched junction nucleotides: 5. The CDR3 loop reads CSFTGGGYEQYF. The DNA of the CDR3 is TGCAGCTTCACAGGGGGCGGCTACGAGCAGTACTTC.

The chain combines TRBV7-2 with TRBJ2-1, with D hard to call. The germline gives CDR1 SGHTA, CDR2 FQGNSA. The CDR3 is made up of 12 amino acids. V lost 5 bases and J 9 bases, leaving 11 bases between the germline ends. The CDR3 reads CASSPPQREQFF. CDR3 bases: TGTGCCAGCAGCCCTCCCCAGCGTGAGCAGTTCTTC.

The rearrangement links TRBV9 to TRBJ1-2; tentatively, D is TRBD1 (5 bases). Trimming cost V 4 bases and J 4 bases, with 20 bases left between them. The CDR3 is 16 amino acids. CDR1 and CDR2 (germline): SGDLS, YYNGEE. The CDR3 is CASSSTTRAKGYGYTF. For the CDR3, the DNA is TGTGCCAGCAGCTCAACAACCAGGGCGAAGGGCTATGGCTACACCTTC.